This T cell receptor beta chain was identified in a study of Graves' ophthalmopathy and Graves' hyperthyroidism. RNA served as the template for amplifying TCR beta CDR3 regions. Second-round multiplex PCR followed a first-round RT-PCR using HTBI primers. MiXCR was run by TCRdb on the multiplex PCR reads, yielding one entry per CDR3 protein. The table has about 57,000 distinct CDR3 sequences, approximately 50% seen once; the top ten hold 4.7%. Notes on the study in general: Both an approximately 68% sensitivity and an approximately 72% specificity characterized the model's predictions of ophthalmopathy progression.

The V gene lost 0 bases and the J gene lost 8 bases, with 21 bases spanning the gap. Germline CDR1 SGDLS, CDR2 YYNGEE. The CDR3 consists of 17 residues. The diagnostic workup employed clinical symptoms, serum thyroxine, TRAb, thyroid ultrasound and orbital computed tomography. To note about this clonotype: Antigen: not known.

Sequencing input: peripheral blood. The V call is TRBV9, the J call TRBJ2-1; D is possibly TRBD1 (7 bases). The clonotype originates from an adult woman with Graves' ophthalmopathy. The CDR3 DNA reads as TGTGCCAGCAGCGTAGAGGGGGCGGGAACGCTGGGGGATGAGCAGTTCTTC. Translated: CASSVEGAGTLGDEQFF.